This T cell receptor (beta chain) came from a study of response to subunit inactivated influenza vaccine. General study points: The authors offered the suggestion that each seasonal influenza vaccination recruits few new T cells.

There are 14 residues in the CDR3. Trimming cost V 5 bases and J 3 bases; bases outside gene matches: 7. CDR1 LGHDT and CDR2 YNNKEL come from the germline V gene (reference sequence). This clonotype has a handful of counts. Its target is not known. MiXCR was run by TCRdb on the RT-PCR reads, yielding one entry per CDR3 protein. The data hold some 500,000 distinct CDR3 sequences, with roughly 27% observed a single time. This TCR derives from a man between 50 and 59 years old who received an inactivated influenza vaccine. The chain combines TRBV3-1 with TRBJ2-7, with TRBD1 matching over 7 bases. The specimen comprised CD4+ T cells sorted from PBMCs, sampled 4 to 6 days after vaccination. Here the CDR3 reads CASSARQGFYEQYF. The CDR3 coding sequence is TGTGCCAGCAGCGCCAGACAGGGTTTCTACGAGCAGTACTTC.